This entry lists 25 T cell receptor beta chains sequenced from one sample in a study of CD8 T cells in ankylosing spondylitis (dated by TCRdb to the late 2010s). The method behind the library was 5' RACE. The run used an Illumina HiSeq 2500. The public reads were reanalyzed by TCRdb: fastp trimming at Q25, MiXCR alignment, in-frame beta chains only. Records with the same CDR3 protein are collapsed into one entry carrying the most frequent genes and DNA. The table for this sample lists about 64,000 distinct CDR3 sequences; about 6% of them were counted only once. Together, the top ten hold 5% of the sample. Sequenced: synovial fluid, either unsorted or a sorted T cell fraction (not recorded which). These receptors all come from a male donor with ankylosing spondylitis.

The rearrangement uses TRBV19 and TRBJ2-7; 7 nucleotides match TRBD1. The CDR3 covers 15 residues. Per germline, CDR1 LNHDA and CDR2 SQIVND (reference sequence). Losses at the gene ends were 11 bases for V and 2 bases for J; bases not matched to a gene: 15. The CDR3 region is CAERQGVGKTYEQYF. CDR3 nucleotide sequence: TGTGCCGAACGACAGGGAGTGGGGAAAACCTACGAGCAGTACTTC. Variable domain in full (rest from reference TRBV19 and TRBJ2-7): DGGITQSPKYLFRKEGQNVTLSCEQNLNHDAMYWYRQDPGQGLRLIYYSQIVNDFQKGDIAEGYSVSREKKESFPLTVTSAQKNPTAFYLCAERQGVGKTYEQYFGPGTRLTVT.

This clonotype was seen many times. The chain joins TRBV7-6 to TRBJ1-5, with unresolved D. The CDR3 spans 14 residues. With 1 base removed from V and 4 bases from J, the gap between germline ends came to 8 bases. Looked up from germline, CDR1 is SGHVS and CDR2 is FNYEAQ. The CDR3 sequence: CASSLDTGNQPQHF. CDR3 nucleotides: TGTGCCAGCAGCTTAGATACTGGGAATCAGCCCCAGCATTTT.

This clonotype was detected ten times or more. J is TRBJ2-3 and V is TRBV29-1; 9 bases are a match to TRBD2. The CDR3 covers 14 residues. Germline V CDR1 and CDR2: SQVTM, ANQGSEA. J gave up 2 bases and V 3 bases, and 3 bases lay outside the gene matches. CDR3 sequence (DNA): TGCAGCGTTGAGACTAGCGGTTACACAGATACGCAGTATTTT. Amino acids: CSVETSGYTDTQYF.

On this clonotype itself: The junction does not match germline at one end; this may be a read error. The J gene is TRBJ1-4, the V gene TRBV7-9; no reliable D call. The CDR3 contains 17 residues. Germline CDR1 reads SEHNR; CDR2 reads FQNEAQ (reference sequence). CDR3 nucleotides: TGTGCCAGCAGCTTAGCTCGGACCACTGAGGCTAATGAAAAAATGTTTTTT. Encoded protein: CASSLARTTEANEKMFF.

This clonotype showed up many times. The chain employs TRBV20-1 and TRBJ2-7; 8 positions agree with TRBD2. V lost 1 base and J lost 7; bases outside the gene matches: 12. Germline V gives CDR1 DFQATT, CDR2 SNEGSKA (reference sequence). This CDR3 region has 15 residues. CDR3 in DNA: TGCAGTGCTAGAGTGCCCGGGAGGGCCCAGGGGGAGCAGTACTTC. The encoded protein is CSARVPGRAQGEQYF.

This clonotype has ten or more counts. This CDR3 is CSARGQGRFTEAFF. The CDR3, as DNA: TGCAGTGCCCGAGGACAGGGGAGGTTCACTGAAGCTTTCTTT. The V gene is TRBV20-1, the J gene TRBJ1-1; 9 nucleotides agree with TRBD1. The CDR3 has 14 amino acids. V lost 6 bases, J lost 4 bases, and 9 bases stayed unmatched. Germline CDR1 DFQATT, CDR2 SNEGSKA (reference sequence).

The genes are TRBV20-1 and TRBJ2-3, with a tentative D call TRBD1 (5 bases). With 5 bases removed from V and 3 bases from J, the gap between germline ends came to 12 bases. The CDR3 has 13 amino acids. Germline loops: CDR1 DFQATT, CDR2 SNEGSKA (reference sequence). The CDR3 protein is CSALAGYTDTQYF. The CDR3, as DNA: TGCAGTGCTTTGGCAGGGTATACAGATACGCAGTATTTT.

This clonotype was seen ten or more times. The gene calls are TRBV19 and TRBJ2-7; D possibly corresponds to TRBD2 (6 bases). The CDR3 contains 15 residues. The V end was cut by 6 bases, the J end by 2 bases, with 17 bases between. Germline CDR1 is LNHDA and CDR2 is SQIVND (reference sequence). The CDR3 DNA follows: TGTGCCAGTAGCGACCAAGCGGGTCCCACCTACGAGCAGTACTTC. Protein sequence: CASSDQAGPTYEQYF.

The chain joins TRBV28 to TRBJ1-2; D might be TRBD1 (5 bases). V gave up 6 bases and J gave up 8 bases, with 19 bases separating them. CDR1 and CDR2 (germline): MDHEN, SYDVKM. The CDR3 covers 14 residues. DNA of the CDR3: TGTGCCAGCAGACGCCCGGGACTCGTTATGGGCTACACCTTC. It codes for CASRRPGLVMGYTF.

This clonotype was picked up many times. The CDR3 coding sequence is TGTGCCAGCAGCCAAACTAGCGATAGAACCGGGGAGCTGTTTTTT. It yields the protein CASSQTSDRTGELFF. The rearrangement joins TRBV6-1 to TRBJ2-2; 7 bases are a match to TRBD2. CDR1 is MNHNS, CDR2 SASEGT, per germline. CDR3 size: 15 residues. V was pared by 6 bases and J by 5 bases, with 9 bases of the junction left unmatched.

This clonotype was counted ten times or more. The chain uses TRBV2 and TRBJ2-7; TRBD1 matches 7 bases. Germline V gene sequence: CDR1 SNHLY, CDR2 FYNNEI. Germline trimming cut 8 bases from V and 4 bases from J; bases unmatched to any gene: 11. The CDR3 sequence is 14 residues long. The CDR3 spells CASRPGQAPYEQYF. CDR3 DNA: TGTGCCAGCCGACCTGGACAGGCCCCTTACGAGCAGTACTTC.

This clonotype turned up a few times. V usage is TRBV5-4 and J usage is TRBJ2-1, with 8 bases that match TRBD2. Looked up from germline, CDR1 is SGHNT and CDR2 is YYREEE (reference sequence). V gave up 0 bases and J gave up 2 bases; unmatched junction bases: 1. This CDR3 region has 15 residues. The DNA of the CDR3 is TGTGCCAGCAGCTTGGACGGGAGGGCCTACAATGAGCAGTTCTTC. It translates to CASSLDGRAYNEQFF.

This clonotype was seen ten or more times. The rearrangement joins TRBV7-3 to TRBJ2-1, with 11 bases fitting TRBD1. The CDR3 loop spans 15 amino acids. Germline trimming cut 3 bases from V and 9 bases from J; bases unmatched to any gene: 7. From germline, CDR1 is SGHTA and CDR2 FQGTGA. The CDR3 region has the DNA TGTGCCAGCAGCTTGCTGGGACAGGGGGGGGCTGAGCAGTTCTTC. Translated, it gives CASSLLGQGGAEQFF. Complete variable domain (other parts from reference TRBV7-3 and TRBJ2-1): GAGVSQTPSNKVTEKGKYVELRCDPISGHTALYWYRQSLGQGPEFLIYFQGTGAADDSGLPNDRFFAVRPEGSVSTLKIQRTERGDSAVYLCASSLLGQGGAEQFFGPGTRLTVL.

This clonotype was seen more than once but under ten times. The chain carries TRBV9 and TRBJ2-1; 10 bases fit TRBD2. Per germline, CDR1 SGDLS and CDR2 YYNGEE. The CDR3 is 14 residues long. V lost 2 bases, J lost 8 bases, and 4 bases stayed unmatched. The CDR3 reads CASSVDSGRYEQFF. The DNA of the CDR3 is TGTGCCAGCAGCGTGGATAGCGGGAGGTATGAGCAGTTCTTC. Complete variable domain (other parts from reference TRBV9 and TRBJ2-1): DSGVTQTPKHLITATGQRVTLRCSPRSGDLSVYWYQQSLDQGLQFLIQYYNGEERAKGNILERFSAQQFPDLHSELNLSSLELGDSALYFCASSVDSGRYEQFFGPGTRLTVL.

In this sample, this clonotype turned up a few times. The rearrangement uses TRBV25-1 and TRBJ1-6, with TRBD1 identical over 8 bases. CDR1 is MGHDK, CDR2 SYGVNS, per germline. The CDR3 is 18 residues long. V shed 2 bases and J 5 bases; nucleotides not matched to a gene: 11. The CDR3 nucleotides are TGTGCCAGCAGTGAAGGCAGGGGGCTATACATGGATAATTCACCCCTCCACTTT. Protein sequence: CASSEGRGLYMDNSPLHF.

V gene TRBV15 combines with J gene TRBJ2-4, with TRBD1 as a possible D gene (5 bases). The CDR3 has 12 residues. Looked up from germline, CDR1 is LNHNV and CDR2 is YYDKDF (reference sequence). V lost 0 bases to trimming and J lost 15 bases, with 12 bases between them. The CDR3 DNA sequence: TGTGCCACCAGCAGAGATTTCTCGACAGCGTACTTC. Translation gives CATSRDFSTAYF.

At least ten counts were recorded for this clonotype. The chain uses TRBV12-3 or TRBV12-4 and TRBJ1-1; perhaps TRBD1 as D (5 bases). The V gene lost 6 bases and the J gene lost 6 bases, with 14 bases spanning the gap. This CDR3 has 13 residues. The CDR3 loop reads CASSQDSPPEAFF. The CDR3 bases are TGTGCCAGCAGCCAAGACAGCCCCCCTGAAGCTTTCTTT.

This clonotype was recorded at least ten times. This rearrangement joins TRBV28 to TRBJ2-1, with D perhaps being TRBD1 or TRBD2 (7 bases each). This CDR3 is built from 14 residues. The V end was cut by 5 bases, the J end by 8 bases, with 16 bases between. Germline values: CDR1 MDHEN, CDR2 SYDVKM. The CDR3, as DNA: TGTGCCAGCAGTGAGGGGGCGGGACTATATGAGCAGTTCTTC. Translating gives CASSEGAGLYEQFF. Full variable domain (rest looked up from reference TRBV28 and TRBJ2-1): DVKVTQSSRYLVKRTGEKVFLECVQDMDHENMFWYRQDPGLGLRLIYFSYDVKMKEKGDIPEGYSVSREKKERFSLILESASTNQTSMYLCASSEGAGLYEQFFGPGTRLTVL.

This clonotype was observed many times. The chain employs TRBV3-1 and TRBJ2-2, with TRBD2 matching 9 bases. V trimming: 4 bases; J trimming: 13 bases; junction bases outside the gene matches: 16. CDR3 length: 16 amino acids. In germline, CDR1 is LGHDT, CDR2 YNNKEL (reference sequence). CDR3 coding DNA: TGTGCCAGCAGCCCGGCGATCCTAGCGGGGCACGACGGGCTGTTTTTT. Amino acid sequence: CASSPAILAGHDGLFF.

This clonotype was seen at least ten times. The chain employs TRBV28 and TRBJ2-3, with TRBD2 identical over 7 bases. CDR1 is MDHEN and CDR2 is SYDVKM in the germline V gene. The CDR3 contains 16 residues. The junction had 4 bases not matched to a gene; V was cut back by 1 base and J by 0 bases. CDR3 protein: CASSLYVGGSTDTQYF. The CDR3 bases are TGTGCCAGCAGTTTATACGTGGGAGGGAGCACAGATACGCAGTATTTT.

This clonotype was seen at least ten times. The V call is TRBV29-1, the J call TRBJ1-1, with D perhaps TRBD1 (6 bases). The CDR3 contains 11 residues. V was cut by 6 bases and J by 7 bases, with 12 bases left in between. Germline values: CDR1 SQVTM, CDR2 ANQGSEA. CDR3 in amino acids: CSVKHRVEAFF. The CDR3 bases are TGCAGCGTGAAACACAGGGTTGAAGCTTTCTTT.

This clonotype is medium-sized (0.01 to 0.1%). The chain is built from TRBV9 and TRBJ2-7, with D perhaps TRBD2 (5 bases). There are 14 residues in the CDR3. Between the trimmed V and J ends, which lost 4 bases and 5 bases, there was a span of 16 bases. Germline-derived CDR1 and CDR2 are SGDLS and YYNGEE. CDR3 nucleotide sequence: TGTGCCAGCAGCCTTGAGGGCAGCGGCCACGAGCAGTACTTC. This codes for CASSLEGSGHEQYF. The variable domain in full, with the rest retrieved from reference TRBV9 and TRBJ2-7, is DSGVTQTPKHLITATGQRVTLRCSPRSGDLSVYWYQQSLDQGLQFLIQYYNGEERAKGNILERFSAQQFPDLHSELNLSSLELGDSALYFCASSLEGSGHEQYFGPGTRLTVT.

A few counts support this clonotype. The genes are TRBV7-3 and TRBJ2-1; D may be TRBD2 (5 bases). The V end lost 5 bases, the J end lost 9 bases, and 20 bases lay between the germline ends. Germline assignment: CDR1 SGHTA and CDR2 FQGTGA. The CDR3 extends over 15 amino acids. Here the CDR3 DNA reads TGTGCCAGCAGCCCGACTGGAGGCCTTAGGTCTGAGCAGTTCTTC. It codes for CASSPTGGLRSEQFF.

Sample share makes this clonotype medium-sized. This chain joins TRBV12-3 or TRBV12-4 and TRBJ2-2, with 8 bases fitting TRBD2. Trimming took 3 bases from V and 6 from J; bases not matched to a gene: 6. The CDR3 extends over 15 amino acids. In DNA, the CDR3 is TGTGCCAGCAGTTTGTTTAGCGGGAAGGCCGGGGAGCTGTTTTTT. Encoded protein: CASSLFSGKAGELFF.

This clonotype was seen repeatedly, ten times or more. The chain carries TRBV29-1 and TRBJ1-2; D remains ambiguous. V lost 4 bases and J lost 3, with 6 bases in between. The CDR3 has 11 amino acids. From germline, CDR1 is SQVTM and CDR2 ANQGSEA. The CDR3 is CSVGWDYGYTF. In DNA, the CDR3 is TGCAGCGTTGGGTGGGACTATGGCTACACCTTC.